Listed below are T cell receptor beta chains from one sample, sequenced in a study of cytomegalovirus exposure and HLA in healthy donors. Data came from immunoSEQ multiplex PCR; TCRdb stores just in-frame clones and leaves some out. The data show under 200,000 clones, with approximately 81% seen just once and approximately 0.25% held by the top ten. Sequencing used PBMCs. The source of these receptors is a boy between 10 and 17 years old in good health and CMV-seronegative. CDR3s include the opening cysteine and the closing phenylalanine or tryptophan. D genes are given only for firm matches. Clone size is given for some rows only: seen once, a few or many times, or a class if the clone is expanded.

15	TRBV9	TRBJ2-7	NA	TRBD2	TGTGCCAGCAGCGAGCGGGAGGAACCCTCCTACGAGCAGTACTTC	CASSEREEPSYEQYF
15	TRBV5-4	TRBJ2-7	once	TRBD1	TGTGCCAGCAGCTCTCCCGGGACAGGGCGGGGCGAGCAGTACTTC	CASSSPGTGRGEQYF
12	TRBV7-2	TRBJ2-3	NA	NA	TGTGCCAGCAGCCCTAGGACAGATACGCAGTATTTT	CASSPRTDTQYF
14	TRBV7-2	TRBJ2-5	NA	NA	TGTGCCAGCAGCTTAGTCTGGCGGGAAGAGACCCAGTACTTC	CASSLVWREETQYF
15	TRBV7-9	TRBJ2-7	NA	TRBD2	TGTGCCAGCAGCCAGACGAGCGGGAGATGGTACGAGCAGTACTTC	CASSQTSGRWYEQYF
19	TRBV15	TRBJ2-4	NA	TRBD2	TGTGCCACCAGCAGAGCTCTAGCGGGGGGGCAGTATTCCAAAAACATTCAGTACTTC	CATSRALAGGQYSKNIQYF
15	TRBV2	TRBJ1-2	NA	TRBD1	TGTGCCAGCAGTGAGACAGGGGTCCCTAACTATGGCTACACCTTC	CASSETGVPNYGYTF
15	TRBV9	TRBJ2-7	NA	NA	TGTGCCAGTAGGCCCGGGGTCAGTGAAGTCGACGAGCAGTACTTC	CASRPGVSEVDEQYF
15	TRBV5-5	TRBJ2-7	NA	NA	TGTGCCAGCAGCTTGTTGAGGGTTTGGAACTACGAGCAGTACTTC	CASSLLRVWNYEQYF
15	TRBV10-3	TRBJ2-3	NA	TRBD2	TGTGCCATCAGTGGGGGACTAGCGCGCACAGATACGCAGTATTTT	CAISGGLARTDTQYF
13	TRBV11-2	TRBJ1-2	NA	TRBD1	TGTGCCAGCAGCTTCGAGGGGGCACTGGGCTACACCTTC	CASSFEGALGYTF
14	TRBV13	TRBJ1-1	NA	NA	TGTGCCAGCAGCTTAGACCAGGGGAACACTGAAGCTTTCTTT	CASSLDQGNTEAFF
14	TRBV7-8	TRBJ2-7	NA	TRBD1	TGTGCCAGCAGCATCCGGGACAGGGGCTACGAGCAGTACTTC	CASSIRDRGYEQYF
14	TRBV6-6	TRBJ2-7	NA	TRBD1	TGTGCCAGCAGTTCCGGGACAGATCGAGGTGGGCAGTACTTC	CASSSGTDRGGQYF
14	TRBV5-4	TRBJ1-1	NA	TRBD1	TGTGCCAGCAGCCGGGACAGACTGAACACTGAAGCTTTCTTT	CASSRDRLNTEAFF
15	TRBV9	TRBJ2-1	NA	TRBD2	TGTGCCAGCAGCCCAATAGCGGGGACCTACAATGAGCAGTTCTTC	CASSPIAGTYNEQFF
14	TRBV7-6	TRBJ2-2	NA	NA	TGTGCCAGCAGCTCGGATGGGCCCGGAGGGGAGCTGTTTTTT	CASSSDGPGGELFF
13	TRBV6-6	TRBJ2-1	NA	NA	TGTGCCAGCAGTTACTCGGAGGGAAATGAGCAGTTCTTC	CASSYSEGNEQFF
18	TRBV27	TRBJ2-5	NA	NA	TGTGCCAGCAGTTTGAGGCCAACCTCCTCGGGAATTGTAGAGACCCAGTACTTC	CASSLRPTSSGIVETQYF
13	TRBV5-4	TRBJ1-2	NA	NA	TGTGCCAGCAGCCCCGAGGACATTGATGGCTACACCTTC	CASSPEDIDGYTF
19	TRBV5-1	TRBJ1-5	medium-sized	TRBD1	TGCGCCAGCAGCTTGGGGGGCACAGGGGCGGAGTATAGCAATCAGCCCCAGCATTTT	CASSLGGTGAEYSNQPQHF
12	TRBV19	TRBJ2-3	NA	NA	TGTGCCAGTTCACAGCGCACAGATACGCAGTATTTT	CASSQRTDTQYF